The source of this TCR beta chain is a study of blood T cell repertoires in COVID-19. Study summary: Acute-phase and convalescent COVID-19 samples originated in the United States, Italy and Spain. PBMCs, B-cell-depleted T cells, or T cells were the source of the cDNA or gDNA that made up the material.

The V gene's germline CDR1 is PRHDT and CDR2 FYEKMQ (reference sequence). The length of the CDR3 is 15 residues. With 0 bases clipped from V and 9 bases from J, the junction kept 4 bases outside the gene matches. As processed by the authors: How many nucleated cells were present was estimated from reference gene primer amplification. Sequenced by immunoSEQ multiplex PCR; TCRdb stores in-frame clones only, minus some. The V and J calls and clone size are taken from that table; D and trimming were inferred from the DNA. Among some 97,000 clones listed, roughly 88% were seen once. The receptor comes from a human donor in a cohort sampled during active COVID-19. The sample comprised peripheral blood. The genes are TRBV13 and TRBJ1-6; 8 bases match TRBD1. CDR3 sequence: CASSLGGTGSSPLHF. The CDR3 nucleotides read TGTGCCAGCAGCTTAGGCGGGACAGGTAGTTCACCCCTCCACTTT.